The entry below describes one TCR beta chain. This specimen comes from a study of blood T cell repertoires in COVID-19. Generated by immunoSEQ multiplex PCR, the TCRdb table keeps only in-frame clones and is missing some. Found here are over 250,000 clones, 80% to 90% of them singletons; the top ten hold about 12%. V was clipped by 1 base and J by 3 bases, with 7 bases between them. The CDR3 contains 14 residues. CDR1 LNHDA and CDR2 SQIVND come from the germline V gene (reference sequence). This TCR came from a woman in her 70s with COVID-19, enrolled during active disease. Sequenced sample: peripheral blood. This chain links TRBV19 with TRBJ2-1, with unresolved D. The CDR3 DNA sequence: TGTGCCAGTAGTATAGCAGGAAACTACAATGAGCAGTTCTTC. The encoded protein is CASSIAGNYNEQFF.